This entry features one TCR beta chain sequence. This sample is part of a study of blood T cell repertoires in COVID-19. Study overall: T cells, B-cell-depleted T cells, or PBMCs supplied cDNA or gDNA.

The V end lost 5 bases, the J end lost 4 bases, and 18 bases lay between the germline ends. Germline values: CDR1 SGHTA, CDR2 FQGTGA. This CDR3 comprises 15 residues. Clones were sequenced by immunoSEQ multiplex PCR, and TCRdb holds only the in-frame ones, with some missing. The sample has some 120,000 clones; about 80% are singletons. The receptor was isolated from a man aged 70-80 years with active or convalescent COVID-19. The chain uses TRBV7-3 and TRBJ2-7; TRBD1 is a possible D gene (6 bases). Sequenced input: peripheral blood. Written as DNA, the CDR3 is TGTGCCAGCAGCCCCACAGGGAGTAGGGGGTACGAGCAGTACTTC. Amino acids: CASSPTGSRGYEQYF. Complete variable domain (other parts from reference TRBV7-3 and TRBJ2-7): GAGVSQTPSNKVTEKGKYVELRCDPISGHTALYWYRQSLGQGPEFLIYFQGTGAADDSGLPNDRFFAVRPEGSVSTLKIQRTERGDSAVYLCASSPTGSRGYEQYFGPGTRLTVT.